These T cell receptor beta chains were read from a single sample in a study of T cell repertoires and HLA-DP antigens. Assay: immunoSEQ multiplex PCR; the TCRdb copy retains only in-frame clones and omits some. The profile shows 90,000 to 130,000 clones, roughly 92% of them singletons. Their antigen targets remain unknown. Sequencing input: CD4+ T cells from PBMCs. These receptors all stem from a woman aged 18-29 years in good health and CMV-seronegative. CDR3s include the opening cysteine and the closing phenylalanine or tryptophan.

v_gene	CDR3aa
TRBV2	CASSGRGRDSGNTIYF
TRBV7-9	CASSLGGGLNEQFF
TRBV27	CASSLTSGRLYEQYF
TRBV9	CASSPSGNLGYGYTF
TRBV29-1	CSVEGRLAASTDTQYF
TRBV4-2	CASSQEGPAGDYNEQFF
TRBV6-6	CASSYSHLSNQPQHF
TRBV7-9	CASSLNPGQGDGYTF
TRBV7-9	CASSLPSGGRQETQYF
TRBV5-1	CASSLVGLDTGELFF
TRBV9	CASSVGGPPDTQYF
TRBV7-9	CASRQYNEQFF
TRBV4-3	CASSQDQGHTIYF
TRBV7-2	CASSLAENTEAFF
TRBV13	CASSSIGGDYGYTF
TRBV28	CASSQWGRRNTGELFF
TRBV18	CASSNYREYGYTF
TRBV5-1	CASSPSRVQETQYF
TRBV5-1	CASSGGTVSTGELFF
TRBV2	CASSMTGAGSNQPQHF
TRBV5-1	CASSSRVTGELFF
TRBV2	CASSPRGGPGSNTEAFF
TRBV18	CASSHGNTDTQYF
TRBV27	CASSLPGQGRLEAFF
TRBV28	CASSFPQGSNQPQHF
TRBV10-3	CAISESLAGGGQPQHF
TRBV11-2	CASSLVFRETQYF
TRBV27	CASSSSGTGLPGANVLTF
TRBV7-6	CASSFVPSTDTQYF
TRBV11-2	CASSTLAGGRETQYF
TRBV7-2	CASSNRMNTEAFF
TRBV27	CASSPLALGQNSGNTIYF
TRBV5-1	CASSHRTNEKLFF
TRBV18	CASSLNLQGVDTEAFF
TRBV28	CASSSKKGRNTIYF
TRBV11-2	CASSSDLPSYGYTF
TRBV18	CASSPSVSQPQHF
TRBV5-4	CASSFKARIDYGYTF
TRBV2	CASVAQGKEQFF
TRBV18	CASSPIGKHLKSTDTQYF
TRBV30	CAWSQGPYSNQPQHF
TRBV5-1	CASSFDRSTDTQYF
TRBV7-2	CASTTGTGYGYTF
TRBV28	CASSSRGGSTDTQYF
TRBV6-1	CASSEADRIAEPQHF
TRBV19	CASSILRNTNQPQHF
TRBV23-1	CASSHNRVTGANVLTF
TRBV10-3	CAISYTGSDTQYF
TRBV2	CASNGRGRNTGELFF
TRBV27	CASSLWVERPYGYTF
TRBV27	CASSPTTRGTDTQYF
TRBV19	CATGTGDTLGYTF
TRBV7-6	CASSLNPDGSPLHF
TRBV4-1	CASSHGVATKNIQYF
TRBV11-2	CASSLGSRGRGYGYTF
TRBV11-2	CASSLREGSPGNTIYF
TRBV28	CASSFGTGRTNVLTF